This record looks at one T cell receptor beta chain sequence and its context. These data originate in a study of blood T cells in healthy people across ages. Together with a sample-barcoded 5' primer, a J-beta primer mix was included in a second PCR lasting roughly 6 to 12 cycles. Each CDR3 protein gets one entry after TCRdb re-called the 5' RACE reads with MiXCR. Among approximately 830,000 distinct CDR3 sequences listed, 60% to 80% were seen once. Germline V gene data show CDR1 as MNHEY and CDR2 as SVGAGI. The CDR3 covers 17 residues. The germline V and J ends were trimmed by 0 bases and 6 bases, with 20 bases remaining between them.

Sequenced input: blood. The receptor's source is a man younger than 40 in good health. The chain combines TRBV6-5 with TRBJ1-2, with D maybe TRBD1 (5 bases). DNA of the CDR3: TGTGCCAGCAGTTACTCCTCCGGGACGGGGACCCTTAATGGCTACACCTTC. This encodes CASSYSSGTGTLNGYTF.